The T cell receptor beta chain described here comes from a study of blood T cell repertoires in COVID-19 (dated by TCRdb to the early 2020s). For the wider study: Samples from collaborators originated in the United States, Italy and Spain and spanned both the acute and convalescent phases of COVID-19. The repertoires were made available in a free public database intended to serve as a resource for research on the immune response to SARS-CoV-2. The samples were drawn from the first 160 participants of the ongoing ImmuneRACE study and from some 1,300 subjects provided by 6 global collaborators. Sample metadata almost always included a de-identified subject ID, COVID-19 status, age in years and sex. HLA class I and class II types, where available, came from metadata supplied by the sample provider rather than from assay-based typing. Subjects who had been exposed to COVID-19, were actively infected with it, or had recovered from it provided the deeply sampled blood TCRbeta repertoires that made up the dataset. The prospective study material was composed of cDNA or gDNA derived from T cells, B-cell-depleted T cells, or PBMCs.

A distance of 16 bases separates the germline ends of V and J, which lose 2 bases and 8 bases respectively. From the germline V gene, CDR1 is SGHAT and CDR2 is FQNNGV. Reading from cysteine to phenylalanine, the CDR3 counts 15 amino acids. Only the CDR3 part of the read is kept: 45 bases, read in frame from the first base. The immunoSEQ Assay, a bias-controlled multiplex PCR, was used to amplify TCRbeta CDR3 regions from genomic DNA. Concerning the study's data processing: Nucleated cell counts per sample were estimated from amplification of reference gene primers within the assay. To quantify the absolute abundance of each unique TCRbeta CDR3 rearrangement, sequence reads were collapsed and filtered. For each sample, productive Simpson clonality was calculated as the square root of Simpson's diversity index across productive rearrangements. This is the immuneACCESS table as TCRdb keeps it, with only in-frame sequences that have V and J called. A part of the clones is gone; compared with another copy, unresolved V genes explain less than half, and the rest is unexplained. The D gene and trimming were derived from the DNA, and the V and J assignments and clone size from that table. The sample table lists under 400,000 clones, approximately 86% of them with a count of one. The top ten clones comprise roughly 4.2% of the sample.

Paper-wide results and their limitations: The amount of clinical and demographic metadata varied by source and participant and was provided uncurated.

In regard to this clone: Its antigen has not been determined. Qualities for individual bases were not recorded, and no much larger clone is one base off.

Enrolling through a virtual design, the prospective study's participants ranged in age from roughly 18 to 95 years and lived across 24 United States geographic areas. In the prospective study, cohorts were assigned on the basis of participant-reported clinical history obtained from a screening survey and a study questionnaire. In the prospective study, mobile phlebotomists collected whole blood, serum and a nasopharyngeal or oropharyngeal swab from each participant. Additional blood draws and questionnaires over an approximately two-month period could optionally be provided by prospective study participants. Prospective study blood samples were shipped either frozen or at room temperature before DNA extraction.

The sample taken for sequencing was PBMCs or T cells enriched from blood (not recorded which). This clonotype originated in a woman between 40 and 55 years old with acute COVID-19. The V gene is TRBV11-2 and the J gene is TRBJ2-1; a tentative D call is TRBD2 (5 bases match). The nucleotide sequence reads TGTGCCAGCAGCTTATTACCCCGGGTGCGGGATGAGCAGTTCTTC. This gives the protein CASSLLPRVRDEQFF. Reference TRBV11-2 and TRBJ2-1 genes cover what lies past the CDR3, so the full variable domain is EAGVAQSPRYKIIEKRQSVAFWCNPISGHATLYWYQQILGQGPKLLIQFQNNGVVDDSQLPKDRFSAERLKGVDSTLKIQPAKLEDSAVYLCASSLLPRVRDEQFFGPGTRLTVL.